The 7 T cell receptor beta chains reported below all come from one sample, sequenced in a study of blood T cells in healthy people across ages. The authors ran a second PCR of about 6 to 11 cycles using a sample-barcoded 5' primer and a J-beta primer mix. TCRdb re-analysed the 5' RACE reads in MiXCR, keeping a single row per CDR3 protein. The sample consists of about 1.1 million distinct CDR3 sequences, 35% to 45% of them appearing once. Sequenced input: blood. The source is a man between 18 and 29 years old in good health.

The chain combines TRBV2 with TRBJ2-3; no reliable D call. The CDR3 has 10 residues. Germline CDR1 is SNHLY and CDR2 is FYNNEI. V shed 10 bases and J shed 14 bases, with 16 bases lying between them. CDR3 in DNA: TGTGCCACCCAGGTCAAGTCACCGTATTTT. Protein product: CATQVKSPYF. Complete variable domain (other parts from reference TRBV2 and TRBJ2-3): EPEVTQTPSHQVTQMGQEVILRCVPISNHLYFYWYRQILGQKVEFLVSFYNNEISEKSEIFDDQFSVERPDGSNFTLKIRSTKLEDSAMYFCATQVKSPYFGPGTRLTVL.

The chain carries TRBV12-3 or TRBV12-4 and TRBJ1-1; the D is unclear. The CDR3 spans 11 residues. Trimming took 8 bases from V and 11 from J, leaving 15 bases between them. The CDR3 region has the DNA TGTGCCAGCGGTGGAAGGACTGCGGCTTTCTTT. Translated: CASGGRTAAFF.

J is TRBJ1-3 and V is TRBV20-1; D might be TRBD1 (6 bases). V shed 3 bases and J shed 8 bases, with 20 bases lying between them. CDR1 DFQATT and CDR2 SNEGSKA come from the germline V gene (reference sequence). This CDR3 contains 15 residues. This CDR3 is CSARRNRAEVDTIYF. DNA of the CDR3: TGCAGTGCTAGGAGAAACAGGGCAGAAGTGGACACCATATATTTT.

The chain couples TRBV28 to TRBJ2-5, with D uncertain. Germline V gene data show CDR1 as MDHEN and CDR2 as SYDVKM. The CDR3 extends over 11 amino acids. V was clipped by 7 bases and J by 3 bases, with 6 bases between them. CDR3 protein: CASTSEETQYF. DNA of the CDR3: TGTGCCAGCACGTCGGAAGAGACCCAGTACTTC.

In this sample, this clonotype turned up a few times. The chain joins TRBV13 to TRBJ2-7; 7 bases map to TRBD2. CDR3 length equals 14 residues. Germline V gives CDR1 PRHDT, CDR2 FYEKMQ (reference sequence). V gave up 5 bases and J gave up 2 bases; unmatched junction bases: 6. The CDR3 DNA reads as TGTGCCAGCAGCGCAAGCGGGGAGGCCTACGAGCAGTACTTC. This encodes CASSASGEAYEQYF.

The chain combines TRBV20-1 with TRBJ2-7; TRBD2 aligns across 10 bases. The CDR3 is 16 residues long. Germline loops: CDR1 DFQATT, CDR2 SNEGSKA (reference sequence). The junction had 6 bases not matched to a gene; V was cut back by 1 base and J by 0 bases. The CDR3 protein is CSARVLAGASSYEQYF. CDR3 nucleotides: TGCAGTGCTAGAGTTCTAGCGGGGGCCAGCTCCTACGAGCAGTACTTC.

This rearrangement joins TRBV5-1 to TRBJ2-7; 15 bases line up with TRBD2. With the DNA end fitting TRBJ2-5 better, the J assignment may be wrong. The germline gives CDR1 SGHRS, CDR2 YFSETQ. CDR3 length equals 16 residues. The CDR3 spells CASSSGTSGRRETQYF. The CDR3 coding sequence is TGCGCCAGCAGCTCCGGGACTAGCGGGAGGAGGGAGACCCAGTACTTC.